One and the same sample provided the 13 T cell receptor beta chains below, sequenced in a study of blood T cells in healthy people across ages. Primed by a sample-barcoded 5' primer and a J-beta primer mix, a second PCR proceeded for about 7 to 12 cycles. MiXCR, applied by TCRdb to the 5' RACE reads, yields one record per CDR3 protein. The table has some 690,000 distinct CDR3 sequences, 20% to 25% seen once; the top ten hold 20% to 25%. The sample taken for sequencing was blood. These receptors were obtained from a man aged 70-80 years in good health.

The CDR3 nucleotides are TGCGCCAGCAGTGAGGCAGGGGGGTGGGGTTACAATGAGCAGTTCTTC. This gives the protein CASSEAGGWGYNEQFF. The chain couples TRBV10-2 to TRBJ2-1; TRBD1 is a possible D gene (7 bases). V lost 2 bases and J 4 bases, leaving 15 bases between the germline ends. Germline CDR1 and CDR2: WSHSY and SAAADI. The CDR3 is made up of 16 amino acids.

This clonotype was detected a few times. V gene TRBV12-3 or TRBV12-4 combines with J gene TRBJ2-5, with TRBD1 matching over 11 bases. The CDR3 is 18 amino acids. V dropped 3 bases and J dropped 5; count of bases not matched to a gene: 14. For the CDR3, the DNA is TGTGCCAGCAGTTTTTTGTTACTTGGACAGGGGGCTGCGGAGACCCAGTACTTC. Translating gives CASSFLLLGQGAAETQYF.

This clonotype was observed many times. DNA of the CDR3: TGCGCCAGCGGCACAGGGTTCTACGAGCAGTACTTC. Encoded protein: CASGTGFYEQYF. V gene TRBV4-1 combines with J gene TRBJ2-5; weak D call: TRBD1 (6 bases). The J call may be in error: the DNA end matches TRBJ2-7 better. Looked up from germline, CDR1 is MGHRA and CDR2 is YSYEKL. The CDR3 is 12 residues long.

This rearrangement joins TRBV20-1 to TRBJ2-3; maybe TRBD2 (7 bases). Per germline, CDR1 DFQATT and CDR2 SNEGSKA (reference sequence). The length of the CDR3 is 14 residues. The V end lost 5 bases, the J end lost 5 bases, and 17 bases lay between the germline ends. The CDR3 sequence is CSAVEGGPKDTQYF. The CDR3 DNA reads as TGCAGTGCTGTTGAGGGGGGGCCTAAAGATACGCAGTATTTT.

The rearrangement links TRBV3-1 to TRBJ1-2; no clear D gene. The ends were cut back, 3 bases at V and 4 bases at J, with 12 bases in the middle. This CDR3 has 14 amino acids. Per the germline V gene, CDR1 is LGHDT and CDR2 is YNNKEL (reference sequence). CDR3 protein: CASSHGVSGYGYTF. The CDR3 coding sequence is TGTGCCAGCAGCCACGGGGTCTCAGGCTATGGCTACACCTTC.

V gene TRBV7-2 combines with J gene TRBJ1-2; possibly TRBD1 for D (5 bases). V was pared by 0 bases and J by 8 bases, with 16 bases between. Germline assignment: CDR1 SGHTA and CDR2 FQGNSA. This CDR3 region has 15 residues. CDR3 coding DNA: TGTGCCAGCAGCTTAGCAGGGGCTGACCGTGGGGGCTACACCTTC. Amino acid sequence: CASSLAGADRGGYTF.

The chain links TRBV9 to TRBJ2-1, with D possibly being TRBD2 (6 bases). Trimming pared 0 bases from V and 3 bases from J, leaving 7 bases between. The germline gives CDR1 SGDLS, CDR2 YYNGEE. This CDR3 spans 14 amino acids. The CDR3: CASSVVDYYNEQFF. CDR3 nucleotide sequence: TGTGCCAGCAGCGTAGTGGACTACTACAATGAGCAGTTCTTC.

The gene calls are TRBV6-1 and TRBJ2-4, with TRBD2 matching over 12 bases. V shed 5 bases, J shed 0 bases, and the junction held 8 bases outside the gene matches. This CDR3 is built from 18 residues. The V gene's germline CDR1 is MNHNS and CDR2 SASEGT. CDR3 bases: TGTGCCAGCAGTAGACCCGCTAGCGGGAGGGTAGCCAAAAACATTCAGTACTTC. Amino acid sequence: CASSRPASGRVAKNIQYF.

This clonotype appeared a few times. This chain links TRBV20-1 with TRBJ1-6; D is possibly TRBD1 (6 bases). V was shortened by 6 bases and J by 9 bases, with 12 bases between the two germline ends. Germline V gene lookup returns CDR1 DFQATT and CDR2 SNEGSKA (reference sequence). The CDR3 totals 12 residues. CDR3 DNA sequence: TGCAGTGCCCAGATAGGGGGTTCACCCCTCCACTTT. It codes for CSAQIGGSPLHF.

This clonotype appeared many times. The rearrangement links TRBV7-2 to TRBJ2-5, with a tentative D call TRBD2 (5 bases). Trimming removed 2 bases from V and 5 bases from J, with 18 bases in between. The CDR3 covers 16 residues. The germline CDR1 and CDR2 sequences are SGHTA and FQGNSA. The CDR3 protein is CASSLFAEPGMETQYF. For the CDR3, the DNA is TGTGCCAGCAGCTTATTTGCCGAGCCGGGGATGGAGACCCAGTACTTC.

The chain uses TRBV29-1 and TRBJ2-1; D is ambiguous. V shed 0 bases and J shed 0 bases, with 12 bases lying between them. There are 16 residues in the CDR3. Germline CDR1 reads SQVTM; CDR2 reads ANQGSEA. CDR3 in DNA: TGCAGCGTTGAAGATGTAGGCAGTATCTCCTACAATGAGCAGTTCTTC. Protein product: CSVEDVGSISYNEQFF.

The V gene is TRBV29-1, the J gene TRBJ1-1, with 8 bases fitting TRBD1. This CDR3 has 12 amino acids. V trimming: 6 bases; J trimming: 4 bases; junction bases outside the gene matches: 4. The germline V gene has CDR1 SQVTM and CDR2 ANQGSEA. Written as DNA, the CDR3 is TGCAGCGTCCATGACAGGGGCACTGAAGCTTTCTTT. This gives the protein CSVHDRGTEAFF.

The DNA of the CDR3 is TGTACCAGCAGCTTAGCTGGACAGAGCTACGAGCAGTACTTC. This encodes CTSSLAGQSYEQYF. This rearrangement joins TRBV7-2 to TRBJ2-7, with D perhaps TRBD1 (6 bases). With 0 bases removed from V and 3 bases from J, the gap between germline ends came to 9 bases. This CDR3 is 14 amino acids long. The germline V gene has CDR1 SGHTA and CDR2 FQGNSA.